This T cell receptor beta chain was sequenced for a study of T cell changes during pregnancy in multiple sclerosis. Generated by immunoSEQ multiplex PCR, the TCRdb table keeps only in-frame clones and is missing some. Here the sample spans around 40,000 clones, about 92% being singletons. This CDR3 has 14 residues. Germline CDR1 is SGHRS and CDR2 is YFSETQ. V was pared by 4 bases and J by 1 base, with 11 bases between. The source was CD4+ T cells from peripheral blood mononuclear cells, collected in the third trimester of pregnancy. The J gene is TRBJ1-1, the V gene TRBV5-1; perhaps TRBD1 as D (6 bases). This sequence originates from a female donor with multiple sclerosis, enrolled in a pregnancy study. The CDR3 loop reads CASSVPRGNTEAFF. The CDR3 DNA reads TGCGCCAGCAGCGTACCCAGGGGGAACACTGAAGCTTTCTTT.